The 15 T cell receptor beta chains reported below all come from one sample, sequenced in a study of blood T cell repertoires in COVID-19. Assay used: immunoSEQ multiplex PCR; TCRdb lists only in-frame clones, some missing. The table lists some 170,000 clones, approximately 79% of them singletons. The sample comprised peripheral blood. These receptors were collected from an elderly woman with acute or convalescent COVID-19.

The V call is TRBV18, the J call TRBJ1-1; tentatively, D is TRBD1 (5 bases). The CDR3 spans 15 residues. Per the germline V gene, CDR1 is KGHSH and CDR2 is LQKENI. The germline V and J ends were trimmed by 3 bases and 1 base, with 12 bases remaining between them. The CDR3 sequence: CASSPNGGENTEAFF. CDR3 DNA: TGTGCCAGCTCACCCAACGGGGGAGAGAACACTGAAGCTTTCTTT. Based on the CDR3 plus reference TRBV18 and TRBJ1-1, the full variable domain is NAGVMQNPRHLVRRRGQEARLRCSPMKGHSHVYWYRQLPEEGLKFMVYLQKENIIDESGMPKERFSAEFPKEGPSILRIQQVVRGDSAAYFCASSPNGGENTEAFFGQGTRLTVV.

The V call is TRBV9, the J call TRBJ1-6; TRBD1 might be the D (5 bases). The length of the CDR3 is 14 residues. Deletions cut 3 bases from V and 9 bases from J, with 13 bases between. Germline loops: CDR1 SGDLS, CDR2 YYNGEE. CDR3 region: CASSAQGNGSPLHF. In DNA form, the CDR3 reads TGTGCCAGCAGCGCCCAGGGTAATGGTTCACCCCTCCACTTT. Looking up the rest from reference TRBV9 and TRBJ1-6 gives the full variable domain: DSGVTQTPKHLITATGQRVTLRCSPRSGDLSVYWYQQSLDQGLQFLIQYYNGEERAKGNILERFSAQQFPDLHSELNLSSLELGDSALYFCASSAQGNGSPLHFGNGTRLTVT.

The count of this clone is one. V usage is TRBV11-2 and J usage is TRBJ2-7; 12 bases align to TRBD2. The length of the CDR3 is 15 residues. Losses at the gene ends were 2 bases for V and 2 bases for J; bases not matched to a gene: 1. Germline CDR1 SGHAT, CDR2 FQNNGV. The CDR3 loop is CASSLTSGRTYEQYF. The CDR3 DNA reads TGTGCCAGCAGCTTAACTAGCGGGAGGACCTACGAGCAGTACTTC.

The rearrangement links TRBV2 to TRBJ1-2; maybe TRBD1 (5 bases). Trimming took 6 bases from V and 9 from J, leaving 17 bases between them. Germline CDR1 is SNHLY and CDR2 is FYNNEI. This CDR3 is built from 13 residues. In DNA, the CDR3 is TGTGCCAGCAGGGTCATTTCGGGGGGTAGCTACACCTTC. Residues: CASRVISGGSYTF.

The table lists this clone with a few counts. The chain combines TRBV7-2 with TRBJ1-2, with D possibly matching TRBD1 (6 bases). The germline V and J ends were trimmed by 6 bases and 8 bases, with 19 bases remaining between them. This CDR3 is 14 amino acids long. CDR1 and CDR2 (germline): SGHTA, FQGNSA. This chain's CDR3 is CASRAGTKKSGYTF. The CDR3 DNA is TGTGCCAGCAGGGCCGGGACAAAAAAAAGCGGCTACACCTTC.

The chain links TRBV29-1 to TRBJ2-1, with D unclear. V was clipped by 8 bases and J by 7 bases, with 9 bases between them. CDR1 is SQVTM, CDR2 ANQGSEA, per germline. The CDR3 loop spans 10 amino acids. The CDR3 sequence: CSPRGNEQFF. The CDR3, as DNA: TGCAGCCCACGAGGTAATGAGCAGTTCTTC.

V and J are TRBV6-1 and TRBJ2-2, with a tentative D call TRBD1 (6 bases). The V gene's germline CDR1 is MNHNS and CDR2 SASEGT. The CDR3 totals 17 residues. Trimming removed 0 bases at V and 6 bases at J, with 17 bases between. CDR3 bases: TGTGCCAGCAGTGAAGCGGGGACACGATCTTGGGCCGGGGAGCTGTTTTTT. This encodes CASSEAGTRSWAGELFF.

The rearrangement joins TRBV25-1 to TRBJ2-3, with 12 nucleotides matching TRBD2. Germline trimming cut 4 bases from V and 14 bases from J; bases unmatched to any gene: 13. The CDR3 covers 15 residues. Germline V CDR1 and CDR2: MGHDK, SYGVNS. CDR3 nucleotide sequence: TGTGCCAGCAGTGCCAGATCTCCCGGGACTAGCGGGTGGTATTTT. It specifies CASSARSPGTSGWYF.

The V and J genes are TRBV4-1 and TRBJ2-1, with TRBD2 matching 14 bases. The CDR3 length is 18 residues. After removal of 4 bases from V and 9 bases from J, the junction contained 14 bases not matched to a gene. Germline V lookup: CDR1 MGHRA, CDR2 YSYEKL. The CDR3 DNA reads TGCGCCAGCAGCCCCCGACTAGCGGGAGGGTATGGGAACATTGAGCAGTTCTTC. It encodes CASSPRLAGGYGNIEQFF.

This sequence joins TRBV3-1 (or the pseudogene TRBV3-2) and TRBJ2-5, with a tentative D call TRBD1 (6 bases). CDR3 size: 16 residues. The V end lost 0 bases, the J end lost 6 bases, and 17 bases lay between the germline ends. Germline lookup yields CDR1 LGHDT and CDR2 YNNKEL (reference sequence). The CDR3 bases are TGTGCCAGCAGCCAAGATCTCCTAACAGGGAAAAAGACCCAGTACTTC. Its protein is CASSQDLLTGKKTQYF.

This clone was found a few times. The chain links TRBV5-1 to TRBJ2-1; 8 nucleotides align to TRBD2. The CDR3 has 15 residues. Germline CDR1 reads SGHRS; CDR2 reads YFSETQ. V was pared by 1 base and J by 6 bases, with 6 bases of the junction left unmatched. DNA of the CDR3: TGCGCCAGCAGCTTGCGACCCGGGGGGGCCAATGAGCAGTTCTTC. Protein sequence: CASSLRPGGANEQFF.

On this clone: This specimen includes other DNA sequences encoding the same CDR3. The gene calls are TRBV15 and TRBJ1-4, with 9 bases fitting TRBD1. The CDR3 totals 15 residues. Germline-derived CDR1 and CDR2 are LNHNV and YYDKDF (reference sequence). The ends lost 2 bases at V and 5 bases at J; junction bases unmatched: 3. CDR3 sequence (DNA): TGTGCCACCAGCAGAAGACAGGGGGGGAATGAAAAACTGTTTTTT. Its translation: CATSRRQGGNEKLFF.

J is TRBJ2-1 and V is TRBV6-6; TRBD2 agrees at 11 bases. The J segment lost 7 bases and the V segment lost 5 bases, leaving 10 bases of the junction unmatched. From germline, CDR1 is MNHNY and CDR2 SVGAGI (reference sequence). The CDR3 length is 16 residues. The CDR3 region is CASSPKGLAVWNEQFF. The CDR3 region has the DNA TGTGCCAGCAGTCCCAAGGGACTAGCGGTGTGGAATGAGCAGTTCTTC.

This clone turned up a few times. The J gene is TRBJ1-4, the V gene TRBV9; possibly TRBD1 for D (5 bases). Germline V gives CDR1 SGDLS, CDR2 YYNGEE. This CDR3 has 15 amino acids. With 0 bases removed from V and 7 bases from J, the gap between germline ends came to 13 bases. The CDR3 sequence is CASSVGTGESEKLFF. The CDR3 nucleotides are TGTGCCAGCAGCGTAGGAACAGGAGAATCTGAAAAACTGTTTTTT. Full variable domain (rest looked up from reference TRBV9 and TRBJ1-4): DSGVTQTPKHLITATGQRVTLRCSPRSGDLSVYWYQQSLDQGLQFLIQYYNGEERAKGNILERFSAQQFPDLHSELNLSSLELGDSALYFCASSVGTGESEKLFFGSGTQLSVL.

V and J are TRBV19 and TRBJ2-7; 7 bases align to TRBD1. Germline loops: CDR1 LNHDA, CDR2 SQIVND (reference sequence). Trimming at V came to 1 base and at J to 3 bases, leaving 6 bases not matched to a gene. The CDR3 sequence is 15 residues long. The CDR3 protein is CASSIGQGSVYEQYF. CDR3 in DNA: TGTGCCAGTAGTATAGGACAGGGTTCGGTCTACGAGCAGTACTTC.